This T cell receptor (beta chain) was retrieved from a study of blood T cell repertoires in COVID-19. The V and J ends lost 1 base and 8 bases respectively, with 12 bases between them. Germline V lookup: CDR1 SGHRS, CDR2 YFSETQ. The CDR3 totals 13 residues. Produced via immunoSEQ multiplex PCR; TCRdb's table is partial and in-frame only. The sample consists of about 270,000 clones, around four fifths of them appearing once. The receptor's source is a man older than 75 with acute or convalescent COVID-19. The V call is TRBV5-1, the J call TRBJ1-2; D is unclear. Material for sequencing was peripheral blood. The CDR3 here is CASSLSQVEGYTF. In DNA, the CDR3 is TGCGCCAGCAGCTTGTCTCAGGTTGAGGGCTACACCTTC.